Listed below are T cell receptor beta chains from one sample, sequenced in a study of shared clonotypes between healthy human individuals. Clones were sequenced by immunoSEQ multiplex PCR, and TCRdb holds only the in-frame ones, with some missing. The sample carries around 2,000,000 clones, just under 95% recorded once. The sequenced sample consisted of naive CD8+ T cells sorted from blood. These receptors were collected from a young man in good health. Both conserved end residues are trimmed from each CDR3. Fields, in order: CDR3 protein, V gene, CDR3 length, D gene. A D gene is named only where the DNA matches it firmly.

CDR3: ASSPGGQNEQY
V: TRBV27
length: 11
D: .

CDR3: ASSFPDRVTGYT
V: TRBV11-2
length: 12
D: TRBD1

CDR3: ASSPPDENIQY
V: TRBV2
length: 11
D: .

CDR3: ASSLWADINTEAF
V: TRBV27
length: 13
D: .

CDR3: ASSQEPNQWGFNTEAF
V: TRBV4-3
length: 16
D: .

CDR3: ASSESLSSGGYQETQY
V: TRBV25-1
length: 16
D: TRBD2

CDR3: ASSFWVGQETQY
V: TRBV5-6
length: 12
D: .

CDR3: ASSIDATGNYEQY
V: TRBV19
length: 13
D: .

CDR3: ASRAGESYGYT
V: TRBV27
length: 11
D: .

CDR3: ASSLDPLRAF
V: TRBV7-9
length: 10
D: .

CDR3: ASSQLTAGGLDT
V: TRBV4-1
length: 12
D: .

CDR3: ASSPYSGNYEQY
V: TRBV7-7
length: 12
D: TRBD2

CDR3: SVRGAGPSYEQY
V: TRBV29-1
length: 12
D: .

CDR3: ASSLRGINYGYT
V: TRBV28
length: 12
D: .

CDR3: ASSLVGGGQAF
V: TRBV7-3
length: 11
D: .

CDR3: ASSYSTQETQY
V: TRBV6-6
length: 11
D: .

CDR3: ASSEAGEPGYT
V: TRBV25-1
length: 11
D: .

CDR3: ASSSSLAGGHEQF
V: TRBV6-5
length: 13
D: TRBD2

CDR3: ASSPSWGQALQGYT
V: TRBV27
length: 14
D: TRBD1

CDR3: ASSSGTDFYEQY
V: TRBV7-2
length: 12
D: .

CDR3: ASSQDLPAGGTGELF
V: TRBV4-3
length: 15
D: TRBD2

CDR3: ASSLEQATYEQY
V: TRBV5-5
length: 12
D: .

CDR3: ASSQVEGEWEQY
V: TRBV4-1
length: 12
D: .

CDR3: ASSLGVIVSGNSPLH
V: TRBV5-1
length: 15
D: .

CDR3: ASSPLNRGTDPYEQY
V: TRBV18
length: 15
D: TRBD1

CDR3: AWNSGQGVNEQY
V: TRBV30
length: 12
D: TRBD1

CDR3: AITSGGPNTGELF
V: TRBV10-3
length: 13
D: TRBD2

CDR3: ATSRGALTDHGYT
V: TRBV15
length: 13
D: .

CDR3: ASSFHDTEAF
V: TRBV5-4
length: 10
D: .

CDR3: ASSPSGVYTGELF
V: TRBV9
length: 13
D: .

CDR3: ASSLDLTGRQPQH
V: TRBV11-2
length: 13
D: TRBD1

CDR3: ASRNDWPQPLLY
V: TRBV6-1
length: 12
D: .

CDR3: ASSLWDYEQY
V: TRBV28
length: 10
D: .

CDR3: ASSGGLEGETQY
V: TRBV5-6
length: 12
D: TRBD2

CDR3: ASSLSQVATEAF
V: TRBV27
length: 12
D: .

CDR3: ASNRADSNTGELF
V: TRBV10-2
length: 13
D: .

CDR3: ASSYTPGGGDYEQY
V: TRBV5-5
length: 14
D: .

CDR3: ASSQAAGLEAGYT
V: TRBV4-1
length: 13
D: .

CDR3: ASSPRRTWHEQY
V: TRBV9
length: 12
D: .

CDR3: ASSLIVNEQF
V: TRBV7-9
length: 10
D: .

CDR3: ASSYVDVSYNEQF
V: TRBV6-6
length: 13
D: .

CDR3: ASSPPAGGVGTGELF
V: TRBV4-3
length: 15
D: TRBD2

CDR3: ASSFRPGHTNEKLF
V: TRBV12-1
length: 14
D: .

CDR3: ASSPPLVGGTDTQY
V: TRBV5-1
length: 14
D: .

CDR3: ASSLAGGQGENTIY
V: TRBV5-6
length: 14
D: TRBD1

CDR3: ASSLGGGYSGELF
V: TRBV13
length: 13
D: .

CDR3: ASSSSGGSSDTQY
V: TRBV2
length: 13
D: TRBD2

CDR3: ASSLGGEAF
V: TRBV5-4
length: 9
D: .

CDR3: AWSVGGTGELF
V: TRBV30
length: 11
D: .

CDR3: ASSLGGAGELF
V: TRBV9
length: 11
D: TRBD2

CDR3: ASSLGVAGEVGVGETQY
V: TRBV2
length: 17
D: TRBD2

CDR3: ASSEISGQGHNEQY
V: TRBV2
length: 14
D: TRBD1

CDR3: ASSLGGEVYNEQF
V: TRBV27
length: 13
D: .